Listed here are 5 T cell receptor beta chains from one sample, sequenced in a study of blood T cell repertoires in COVID-19. Sequenced by immunoSEQ multiplex PCR; TCRdb stores in-frame clones only, minus some. This table has approximately 200,000 clones, 88% appearing once. Sequenced: peripheral blood. These receptors were obtained from a woman between 55 and 75 years old with acute or convalescent COVID-19.

The CDR3 coding sequence is TGTGCCAGCAACCCGTTTGGGGCGTACACTGAAGCTTTCTTT. Translation gives CASNPFGAYTEAFF. J is TRBJ1-1 and V is TRBV6-5, with D possibly being TRBD1 (5 bases). The V end lost 7 bases, the J end lost 3 bases, and 15 bases lay between the germline ends. The CDR3 spans 14 residues. Germline CDR1 is MNHEY and CDR2 is SVGAGI.

The chain carries TRBV3-1 (or the pseudogene TRBV3-2) and TRBJ2-1; D remains unclear. Per germline, CDR1 LGHDT and CDR2 YNNKEL (reference sequence). The CDR3 loop spans 15 amino acids. V was cut by 0 bases and J by 0 bases, with 6 bases left in between. Here the CDR3 DNA reads TGTGCCAGCAGCCAAGATGAGCTCTCCTACAATGAGCAGTTCTTC. Translating it yields CASSQDELSYNEQFF.

In this sample, this clone turned up once. The genes are TRBV10-3 and TRBJ1-1; 8 nucleotides line up with TRBD1. Germline CDR1 reads ENHRY; CDR2 reads SYGVKD. J lost 5 bases, V lost 1 base, and 9 bases had no gene match. The CDR3 runs to 16 residues. CDR3: CAISEWAGGMTTEAFF. The CDR3 DNA sequence: TGTGCCATCAGTGAGTGGGCAGGGGGCATGACAACTGAAGCTTTCTTT.

This chain's CDR3 is CASSQYRVGNTGELFF. As DNA, the CDR3 is TGTGCCAGCAGCCAATACAGGGTTGGGAACACCGGGGAGCTGTTTTTT. This chain connects TRBV5-5 to TRBJ2-2; the D gene is possibly TRBD1 (6 bases). Germline V gene lookup returns CDR1 SGHKS and CDR2 YYEKEE (reference sequence). V dropped 4 bases and J dropped 1 base, with 14 bases sitting between them. The CDR3 has 16 residues.

The V and J genes are TRBV27 and TRBJ2-7, with 10 bases matching TRBD1. The CDR3 has 14 amino acids. The V segment lost 2 bases and the J segment 4 bases; nucleotides outside the gene matches: 2. Looked up from germline, CDR1 is MNHEY and CDR2 is SMNVEV (reference sequence). In DNA form, the CDR3 reads TGTGCCAGCAGTTTACGGGGACAGGGGTACGAGCAGTACTTC. Translating gives CASSLRGQGYEQYF.